A selection of T cell receptor beta chains follows, all from one sample in a study of human T cells and chemical hapten exposure. MiXCR was run by TCRdb on the RACE reads, yielding one entry per CDR3 protein. The sample carries around 250,000 distinct CDR3 sequences, approximately 8.4% recorded once. The specimen was whole blood, collected in connection with sensitization to the hapten diphenylcyclopropenone (DPC). These receptors were obtained from a woman aged 40 to 49 with alopecia areata. Some clones in this sample may be carry-over from other donors' samples. CDR3s include the opening cysteine and the closing phenylalanine or tryptophan. Fields, in order: J gene, V gene, clone size, D gene, CDR3 DNA, CDR3 protein. A D gene is named only where the DNA matches it firmly. Only some rows state a clone size, as once, few, many or a class for expanded clones.

j_call: TRBJ1-5; v_call: TRBV28; clone_size: few; d_call: -; cdr3_nt: TGTGCCAGCAGTTTATCACAGCAGCCCCAGCATTTT; cdr3_aa: CASSLSQQPQHF
j_call: TRBJ1-1; v_call: TRBV5-1; clone_size: -; d_call: -; cdr3_nt: TGCGCCAGCAGCTCACAGGAGGCCACTGAAGCTTTCTTT; cdr3_aa: CASSSQEATEAFF
j_call: TRBJ2-7; v_call: TRBV6-2/TRBV6-3; clone_size: few; d_call: -; cdr3_nt: TGTGCCAGCAGTTACACGGGACGGCGGATCTACGAGCAGTACTTC; cdr3_aa: CASSYTGRRIYEQYF
j_call: TRBJ2-7; v_call: TRBV2; clone_size: -; d_call: -; cdr3_nt: TGTGCCAGCAGCCCGGACACAGGGGCGCGGGGATACGAGCAGTACTTC; cdr3_aa: CASSPDTGARGYEQYF
j_call: TRBJ2-7; v_call: TRBV28; clone_size: -; d_call: TRBD2; cdr3_nt: TGTGCCAGCAGTTTAAAACAGCGGGGACTAAGCTCCTACGAGCAGTACTTC; cdr3_aa: CASSLKQRGLSSYEQYF
j_call: TRBJ2-6; v_call: TRBV28; clone_size: few; d_call: -; cdr3_nt: TGTGCCAGCAGCAAAGGGGGCTCTGGGGCCAACGTCCTGACTTTC; cdr3_aa: CASSKGGSGANVLTF
j_call: TRBJ2-1; v_call: TRBV15; clone_size: few; d_call: -; cdr3_nt: TGTGCCACCAGCAGAGTTCCCAAGAGGAGGAACAATGAGCAGTTCTTC; cdr3_aa: CATSRVPKRRNNEQFF
j_call: TRBJ1-5; v_call: TRBV12-3/TRBV12-4; clone_size: many; d_call: -; cdr3_nt: TGTGCCAGCAGTCTCTCATTAAGCAATCAGCCCCAGCATTTT; cdr3_aa: CASSLSLSNQPQHF
j_call: TRBJ2-7; v_call: TRBV7-2; clone_size: -; d_call: -; cdr3_nt: TGTGCCAGCAGCTTGGGCGGCGCGGTCTTTAGCTCCTACGAGCAGTACTTC; cdr3_aa: CASSLGGAVFSSYEQYF
j_call: TRBJ1-1; v_call: TRBV12-3/TRBV12-4; clone_size: many; d_call: -; cdr3_nt: TGTGCCAGCAGCTTCCCACAGATCATGAACACTGAAGCTTTCTTT; cdr3_aa: CASSFPQIMNTEAFF
j_call: TRBJ1-6; v_call: TRBV28; clone_size: many; d_call: -; cdr3_nt: TGTGCCAGCAGTTTCGGACAGTCATATAATTCACCCCTCCACTTT; cdr3_aa: CASSFGQSYNSPLHF
j_call: TRBJ2-3; v_call: TRBV7-9; clone_size: -; d_call: TRBD2; cdr3_nt: TGTGCCAGCAGCCGGGGACTAGCGGGCGTACCTACTAGCACAGATACGCAGTATTTT; cdr3_aa: CASSRGLAGVPTSTDTQYF
j_call: TRBJ2-5; v_call: TRBV28; clone_size: few; d_call: -; cdr3_nt: TGTGCCAGCAGTTTCGGGCCTCCCCAGTACTTC; cdr3_aa: CASSFGPPQYF
j_call: TRBJ1-1; v_call: TRBV25-1; clone_size: few; d_call: TRBD1; cdr3_nt: TGTGCCAGCAGGGAGACAGGGGGCAGGAACACTGAAGCTTTCTTT; cdr3_aa: CASRETGGRNTEAFF
j_call: TRBJ1-1; v_call: TRBV6-5; clone_size: many; d_call: TRBD1; cdr3_nt: TGTGCCAGCAGGGGGACAGGGAACACTGAAGCTTTCTTT; cdr3_aa: CASRGTGNTEAFF
j_call: TRBJ2-1; v_call: TRBV24-1; clone_size: -; d_call: -; cdr3_nt: TGTGCCACCAGCCCCTCGTACGGACTCTCCTACAATGAGCAGTTCTTC; cdr3_aa: CATSPSYGLSYNEQFF
j_call: TRBJ1-6; v_call: TRBV27; clone_size: -; d_call: TRBD1; cdr3_nt: TGTGCCAGCAGTTCCGGGACAGGGGGTAATTCACCCCTCCACTTT; cdr3_aa: CASSSGTGGNSPLHF
j_call: TRBJ1-5; v_call: TRBV6-1; clone_size: few; d_call: -; cdr3_nt: TGTGCCAGCAGTGGATTGACAGGTCAGCCCCAGCATTTT; cdr3_aa: CASSGLTGQPQHF
j_call: TRBJ1-3; v_call: TRBV5-1; clone_size: -; d_call: -; cdr3_nt: TGCGCCAGCAGCCCGACAGGTTTCTCTGGAAACACCATATATTTT; cdr3_aa: CASSPTGFSGNTIYF
j_call: TRBJ1-1; v_call: TRBV24-1; clone_size: -; d_call: -; cdr3_nt: TGTGCCACCAGTGATTCTCACGGACCGGATTCATCAGCTTTCTTT; cdr3_aa: CATSDSHGPDSSAFF
j_call: TRBJ2-3; v_call: TRBV29-1; clone_size: few; d_call: TRBD1; cdr3_nt: TGCAGCGTTGCCGGACAGGGGGCCGATACGCAGTATTTT; cdr3_aa: CSVAGQGADTQYF
j_call: TRBJ1-3; v_call: TRBV28; clone_size: few; d_call: -; cdr3_nt: TGTGCCAGCAGTTTAGCCCTACCCTCTGGAAACACCATATATTTT; cdr3_aa: CASSLALPSGNTIYF
j_call: TRBJ1-1; v_call: TRBV27; clone_size: few; d_call: TRBD1; cdr3_nt: TGTGCCAGCAGTTTAACCCGACAGGGGGTCGGCACTGAAGCTTTCTTT; cdr3_aa: CASSLTRQGVGTEAFF
j_call: TRBJ1-5; v_call: TRBV7-9; clone_size: -; d_call: -; cdr3_nt: TGTGCCAGCAGCTTGCAGGGACACAATCAGCCCCAGCATTTT; cdr3_aa: CASSLQGHNQPQHF
j_call: TRBJ2-1; v_call: TRBV9; clone_size: few; d_call: -; cdr3_nt: TGTGCCAGCAGCGTAGGGGATAGCACGAATGAGCAGTTCTTC; cdr3_aa: CASSVGDSTNEQFF
j_call: TRBJ2-1; v_call: TRBV7-9; clone_size: many; d_call: TRBD2; cdr3_nt: TGTGCCAGCAGCTTGTTCCCGCGGGAGAACAATGAGCAGTTCTTC; cdr3_aa: CASSLFPRENNEQFF
j_call: TRBJ1-1; v_call: TRBV6-5; clone_size: -; d_call: -; cdr3_nt: TGTGCCAGCAGTTATGGTGGGGGTTGGGGCACTGAAGCTTTCTTT; cdr3_aa: CASSYGGGWGTEAFF
j_call: TRBJ2-1; v_call: TRBV11-1; clone_size: -; d_call: -; cdr3_nt: TGTGCCCGTTACAATGAGCAGTTCTTC; cdr3_aa: CARYNEQFF
j_call: TRBJ1-1; v_call: TRBV7-9; clone_size: many; d_call: TRBD1; cdr3_nt: TGTGCCAGCAGACTACAGGGGATCACTGAAGCTTTCTTT; cdr3_aa: CASRLQGITEAFF
j_call: TRBJ1-2; v_call: TRBV28; clone_size: few; d_call: -; cdr3_nt: TGTGCCAGCAGTTTTCTACCTCAGGCAGCAACCTATGGCTACACCTTC; cdr3_aa: CASSFLPQAATYGYTF
j_call: TRBJ2-3; v_call: TRBV29-1; clone_size: -; d_call: -; cdr3_nt: TGCAGCGTTGTCCCGACCACAGATACGCAGTATTTT; cdr3_aa: CSVVPTTDTQYF
j_call: TRBJ1-3; v_call: TRBV6-5; clone_size: -; d_call: TRBD1; cdr3_nt: TGTGTCAGCAGTTTTGGGGGGACAGCTGGAAACACCATATATTTT; cdr3_aa: CVSSFGGTAGNTIYF
j_call: TRBJ2-1; v_call: TRBV29-1; clone_size: -; d_call: TRBD1; cdr3_nt: TGCAGCGTTGACAGGGGGATGAATGAGCAGTTCTTC; cdr3_aa: CSVDRGMNEQFF
j_call: TRBJ2-3; v_call: TRBV20-1; clone_size: many; d_call: -; cdr3_nt: TGCAGTGCTCCAAGAGAAGGACGCACAGATACGCAGTATTTT; cdr3_aa: CSAPREGRTDTQYF
j_call: TRBJ1-1; v_call: TRBV6-1; clone_size: -; d_call: TRBD1; cdr3_nt: TGTGCCAGCAGTCAACAGGGGGCGGGGAACACTGAAGCTTTCTTT; cdr3_aa: CASSQQGAGNTEAFF
j_call: TRBJ2-1; v_call: TRBV9; clone_size: -; d_call: TRBD1; cdr3_nt: TGTGCCAGCAGCCCGCGACGCGGACAGGGGGCCTACAATGAGCAGTTCTTC; cdr3_aa: CASSPRRGQGAYNEQFF
j_call: TRBJ1-1; v_call: TRBV6-2/TRBV6-3; clone_size: many; d_call: TRBD1; cdr3_nt: TGTGCCAGCAGCTATGTACAGGGGGGAAGCACTGAAGCTTTCTTT; cdr3_aa: CASSYVQGGSTEAFF
j_call: TRBJ1-5; v_call: TRBV5-1; clone_size: -; d_call: -; cdr3_nt: TGCGCCAGCAGCTTGGCCTTGGAGGGTGAGGTGGGGAGCAATCAGCCCCAGCATTTT; cdr3_aa: CASSLALEGEVGSNQPQHF
j_call: TRBJ1-1; v_call: TRBV5-1; clone_size: -; d_call: -; cdr3_nt: TGCGCCAGCAGCTTGGAATCAGGGGCGAGCACTGAAGCTTTCTTT; cdr3_aa: CASSLESGASTEAFF
j_call: TRBJ1-4; v_call: TRBV27; clone_size: -; d_call: -; cdr3_nt: TGTGCCAGCAGTGGGTCTTATAATGAAAAACTGTTTTTT; cdr3_aa: CASSGSYNEKLFF
j_call: TRBJ2-1; v_call: TRBV20-1; clone_size: -; d_call: TRBD1; cdr3_nt: TGCAGTGTTCCGGGACAGGGCTACAATGAGCAGTTCTTC; cdr3_aa: CSVPGQGYNEQFF
j_call: TRBJ2-7; v_call: TRBV7-6; clone_size: few; d_call: -; cdr3_nt: TGTGCCAGCAGAGCGACTAATCTGGGGGAGCAGTACTTC; cdr3_aa: CASRATNLGEQYF
j_call: TRBJ2-3; v_call: TRBV6-6; clone_size: -; d_call: TRBD2; cdr3_nt: TGTGCCAGCAGATCTAGCGGGACGGGCACAGATACGCAGTATTTT; cdr3_aa: CASRSSGTGTDTQYF
j_call: TRBJ1-2; v_call: TRBV5-1; clone_size: few; d_call: -; cdr3_nt: TGCGCCAGCAGCCCCGAGGGGTTTAACTATGGCTACACCTTC; cdr3_aa: CASSPEGFNYGYTF
j_call: TRBJ2-3; v_call: TRBV2; clone_size: -; d_call: TRBD1; cdr3_nt: TGTGCCAGCAGCCAAGGGGACAGAATCACAGATACGCAGTATTTT; cdr3_aa: CASSQGDRITDTQYF
j_call: TRBJ2-4; v_call: TRBV7-2; clone_size: many; d_call: -; cdr3_nt: TGTGCCAGCAGCCCACAAATCGGCAAAAACATTCAGTACTTC; cdr3_aa: CASSPQIGKNIQYF
j_call: TRBJ1-5; v_call: TRBV12-3/TRBV12-4; clone_size: few; d_call: -; cdr3_nt: TGTGCCAGCAGTTTGGTCCAGGGGAATCAGCCCCAGCATTTT; cdr3_aa: CASSLVQGNQPQHF
j_call: TRBJ2-7; v_call: TRBV4-3; clone_size: few; d_call: -; cdr3_nt: TGCGCCAGCAGCCAAGAAAATCGAATGGCGGGATTGGCCGAGCAGTACTTC; cdr3_aa: CASSQENRMAGLAEQYF
j_call: TRBJ2-7; v_call: TRBV28; clone_size: many; d_call: -; cdr3_nt: TGTGCCAGCAGTCCAGTGGGCTGGGGTGCCGGACAACTCTACGAGCAGTACTTC; cdr3_aa: CASSPVGWGAGQLYEQYF
j_call: TRBJ2-3; v_call: TRBV2; clone_size: few; d_call: TRBD2; cdr3_nt: TGTGCCAGCAGTGTTGGCGGGAGTGAAGATACGCAGTATTTT; cdr3_aa: CASSVGGSEDTQYF
j_call: TRBJ2-7; v_call: TRBV6-1; clone_size: -; d_call: -; cdr3_nt: TGTGCCAGCAGTGAGCCCGAAGGGGCGGGCGAGCAGTACTTC; cdr3_aa: CASSEPEGAGEQYF
j_call: TRBJ2-5; v_call: TRBV3-1; clone_size: few; d_call: -; cdr3_nt: TGTGCCAGCAGCCAAGACCAGGGGACCCAGTACTTC; cdr3_aa: CASSQDQGTQYF
j_call: TRBJ1-2; v_call: TRBV10-3; clone_size: -; d_call: TRBD1; cdr3_nt: TGTGCCATCAGTCCCCCGGGACAGGGGGCTCTCACCTTC; cdr3_aa: CAISPPGQGALTF
j_call: TRBJ2-2; v_call: TRBV29-1; clone_size: few; d_call: TRBD1; cdr3_nt: TGCAGCGGCACGACAGGGGGCGGGGAGCTGTTTTTT; cdr3_aa: CSGTTGGGELFF